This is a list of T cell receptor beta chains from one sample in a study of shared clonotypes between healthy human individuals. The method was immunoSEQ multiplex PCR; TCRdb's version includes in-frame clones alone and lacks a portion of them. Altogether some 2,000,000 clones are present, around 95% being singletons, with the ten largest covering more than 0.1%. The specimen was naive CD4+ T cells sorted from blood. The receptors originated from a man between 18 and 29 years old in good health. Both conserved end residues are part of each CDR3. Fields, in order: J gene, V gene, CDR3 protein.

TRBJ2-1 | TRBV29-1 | CSVGYRLAGENEQFF
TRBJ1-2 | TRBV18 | CASSPVQGEYYGYTF
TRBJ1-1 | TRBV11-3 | CASSLGLGRSFF
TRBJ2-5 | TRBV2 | CASSDVYQETQYF
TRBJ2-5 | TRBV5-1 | CASSEPGTGDETQYF
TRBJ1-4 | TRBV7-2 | CASSPRGYGEKLFF
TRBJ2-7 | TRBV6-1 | CASSTLRSSYEQYF
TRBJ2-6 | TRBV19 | CASSIVGTASGANVLTF
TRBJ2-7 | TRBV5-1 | CASSLGALEQYF
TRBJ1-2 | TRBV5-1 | CASSQAGTVREGYTF
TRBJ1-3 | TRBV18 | CASSPQEGRAGNTIYF
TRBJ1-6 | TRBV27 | CASSLVRVNSPLHF
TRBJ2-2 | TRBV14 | CASSQVTTGRPGELFF
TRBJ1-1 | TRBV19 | CASSTLQVRTEAFF
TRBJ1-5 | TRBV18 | CASSPGPGNQPQHF
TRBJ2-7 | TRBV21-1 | CASRSGTAHSYEQYF
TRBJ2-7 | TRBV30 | CAWSSGSYEQYF
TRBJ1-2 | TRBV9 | CASSETGLRGYTF
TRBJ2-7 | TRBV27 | CASSPTGLAGVPQYF
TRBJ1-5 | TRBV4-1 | CASSQPDRGFSQPQHF
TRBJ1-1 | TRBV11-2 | CASTDPRGAVTEAFF
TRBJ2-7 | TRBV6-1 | CASRAQGGRYEQYF
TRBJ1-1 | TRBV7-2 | CASVSQGRGTEAFF